This TCR beta chain was obtained from a study of blood T cell repertoires in COVID-19. Study-level information: Researchers got acute and convalescent COVID-19 samples from the United States, Italy and Spain. PBMCs, B-cell-depleted T cells, or T cells were the source of the cDNA or gDNA that made up the material.

The CDR3 covers 14 residues. From germline, CDR1 is MNHNY and CDR2 SVGAGI (reference sequence). V lost 2 bases to trimming and J lost 0 bases, with 7 bases between them. Authors' processing steps: Amplification from reference gene primers served as the basis for estimated nucleated cell counts. The method was immunoSEQ multiplex PCR; TCRdb's version includes in-frame clones alone and lacks a portion of them. The V and J calls and clone size were taken over from that table, and D and trimming were inferred from the DNA. The table includes tens of thousands of clones, about 90% detected once. The J gene is TRBJ1-1, the V gene TRBV6-6; D not resolved. This TCR derives from a human donor with active COVID-19. The donor label of this sample is uncertain. The sequencing input was peripheral blood. The CDR3 bases are TGTGCCAGCAGTTACCTCCTAATGAACACTGAAGCTTTCTTT. This sequence encodes CASSYLLMNTEAFF.